This T cell receptor beta chain was observed in a study of blood T cell repertoires in COVID-19. Across the whole study: Sources were T cells, B-cell-depleted T cells, or PBMCs; the material itself was cDNA or gDNA.

In the authors' workflow: Reference gene primers were amplified, and this amplification served to estimate nucleated cell counts. The protocol was immunoSEQ multiplex PCR, while the TCRdb copy is restricted to in-frame clones and leaves out a portion. V and J calls and clone size are copied from that table; D and trimming were computed from the DNA. The sample lists 200,000 to 300,000 clones; approximately 91% were seen once. Between the trimmed V and J ends, which lost 5 bases and 0 bases, there was a span of 17 bases. Germline loops: CDR1 SEHNR, CDR2 FQNEAQ (reference sequence). The CDR3 has 16 amino acids.

V gene TRBV7-9 combines with J gene TRBJ2-7; D is perhaps TRBD1 (5 bases). Source material: peripheral blood. This TCR came from a man younger than 45 with COVID-19, enrolled during active disease. The CDR3 DNA sequence: TGTGCCAGCAGCAGCCTCGACAGTTACAGCTCCTACGAGCAGTACTTC. Residues: CASSSLDSYSSYEQYF. Full variable domain (remainder filled in from reference TRBV7-9 and TRBJ2-7): DTGVSQNPRHKITKRGQNVTFRCDPISEHNRLYWYRQTLGQGPEFLTYFQNEAQLEKSRLLSDRFSAERPKGSFSTLEIQRTEQGDSAMYLCASSSLDSYSSYEQYFGPGTRLTVT.